This passage covers 27 T cell receptor beta chains from one sample sequenced in a study of blood T cell repertoires in COVID-19. The table came from immunoSEQ multiplex PCR; TCRdb's copy has only in-frame clones and leaves some out. The sample consists of about 66,000 clones, around 82% of them appearing once. The specimen was peripheral blood. The receptors derive from a man aged 60 to 69 with acute or convalescent COVID-19.

The chain is built from TRBV3-1 (or the pseudogene TRBV3-2) and TRBJ2-7; 9 bases agree with TRBD2. J was trimmed by 0 bases and V by 4 bases; bases with no gene match: 4. Germline V gene sequence: CDR1 LGHDT, CDR2 YNNKEL (reference sequence). The length of the CDR3 is 15 residues. In nucleotides, the CDR3 is TGTGCCAGCAGCCTAAGCGGGGGGAACTCCTACGAGCAGTACTTC. Its protein product is CASSLSGGNSYEQYF.

CDR3 region: CATSDLGDRDTEAFF. CDR3 in DNA: TGTGCCACCAGTGATTTAGGGGACAGGGACACTGAAGCTTTCTTT. The J gene is TRBJ1-1, the V gene TRBV24-1; 9 positions agree with TRBD1. The CDR3 spans 15 residues. Germline values: CDR1 KGHDR, CDR2 SFDVKD. Losses at the gene ends were 1 base for V and 3 bases for J; bases not matched to a gene: 2.

V and J are TRBV5-4 and TRBJ1-1; TRBD1 matches 10 bases. The V segment lost 4 bases and the J segment 4 bases; nucleotides outside the gene matches: 10. CDR3 length equals 16 residues. CDR1 and CDR2 (germline): SGHNT, YYREEE (reference sequence). The CDR3: CASSPGDRGAFTEAFF. CDR3 sequence (DNA): TGTGCCAGCAGCCCAGGGGACAGGGGCGCTTTCACTGAAGCTTTCTTT. Based on the CDR3 plus reference TRBV5-4 and TRBJ1-1, the full variable domain is ETGVTQSPTHLIKTRGQQVTLRCSSQSGHNTVSWYQQALGQGPQFIFQYYREEENGRGNFPPRFSGLQFPNYSSELNVNALELDDSALYLCASSPGDRGAFTEAFFGQGTRLTVV.

As to this clone: The sample contains more than one DNA sequence encoding this CDR3. V usage is TRBV4-3 and J usage is TRBJ1-1, with D perhaps matching TRBD1 (6 bases). V was clipped by 0 bases and J by 1 base, with 9 bases between them. The germline V gene encodes CDR1 LGHNA and CDR2 YSLEER. CDR3 size: 15 residues. The CDR3 coding sequence is TGCGCCAGCAGCCAAGATCTCAGGGGGAACACTGAAGCTTTCTTT. The encoded protein is CASSQDLRGNTEAFF.

The chain combines TRBV30 with TRBJ1-1; no clear D gene. The V gene's germline CDR1 is GTSNPN and CDR2 SVGIG (reference sequence). The V end lost 4 bases, the J end lost 2 bases, and 8 bases lay between the germline ends. The length of the CDR3 is 12 residues. CDR3 bases: TGTGCCTGGAAAGGCGGAAACACTGAAGCTTTCTTT. Its translation: CAWKGGNTEAFF. Full variable domain (missing parts from reference TRBV30 and TRBJ1-1): SQTIHQWPATLVQPVGSPLSLECTVEGTSNPNLYWYRQAAGRGLQLLFYSVGIGQISSEVPQNLSASRPQDRQFILSSKKLLLSDSGFYLCAWKGGNTEAFFGQGTRLTVV.

This clone turned up a few times. This rearrangement joins TRBV19 to TRBJ2-5; D may be TRBD1 (6 bases). Germline V gene lookup returns CDR1 LNHDA and CDR2 SQIVND (reference sequence). The ends were cut back, 5 bases at V and 2 bases at J, with 12 bases in the middle. This CDR3 region has 14 residues. DNA for the CDR3: TGTGCCAGTAGTCCCGGACAGCTTCAAGAGACCCAGTACTTC. It is translated as CASSPGQLQETQYF.

This clone occurred a few times. The rearrangement joins TRBV11-2 to TRBJ1-6, with D unresolved. Germline CDR1 and CDR2: SGHAT and FQNNGV. V was clipped by 4 bases and J by 7 bases, with 17 bases between them. The CDR3 is made up of 16 amino acids. CDR3 nucleotides: TGTGCCAGCAGCTCCCCCGGCGGGTCGGGGAATTCACCCCTCCACTTT. It yields the protein CASSSPGGSGNSPLHF. The entire variable domain, with the rest obtained from reference TRBV11-2 and TRBJ1-6, is as follows: EAGVAQSPRYKIIEKRQSVAFWCNPISGHATLYWYQQILGQGPKLLIQFQNNGVVDDSQLPKDRFSAERLKGVDSTLKIQPAKLEDSAVYLCASSSPGGSGNSPLHFGNGTRLTVT.

The rearrangement uses TRBV13 and TRBJ2-7; weak D call: TRBD1 (5 bases). The CDR3 spans 12 residues. Germline V gives CDR1 PRHDT, CDR2 FYEKMQ (reference sequence). V was pared by 1 base and J by 4 bases, with 5 bases between. CDR3 coding DNA: TGTGCCAGCAGCTTAGCAGGGTACGAGCAGTACGTC. It encodes CASSLAGYEQYV.

The chain joins TRBV2 to TRBJ1-6, with a tentative D call TRBD1 (5 bases). V was cut by 3 bases and J by 9 bases, with 12 bases left in between. The CDR3 is made up of 14 amino acids. Germline CDR1 and CDR2: SNHLY and FYNNEI. The CDR3 DNA reads as TGTGCCAGCAGTGATGAGGGGAGGGTTTCACCCCTCCACTTT. Its protein is CASSDEGRVSPLHF.

The chain uses TRBV6-2 or TRBV6-3 and TRBJ2-2, with D hard to call. The CDR3 has 13 amino acids. Germline CDR1 is MNHEY and CDR2 is SVGEGT. With 5 bases removed from V and 5 bases from J, the gap between germline ends came to 9 bases. The CDR3 here is CASSLLRTGELFF. The CDR3, as DNA: TGTGCCAGCAGTCTTTTGAGAACCGGGGAGCTGTTTTTT.

The gene calls are TRBV6-5 and TRBJ2-7; D not resolved. Trimming cost V 6 bases and J 1 base, with 4 bases left between them. This CDR3 spans 11 amino acids. Germline CDR1 is MNHEY and CDR2 is SVGAGI. CDR3 DNA sequence: TGTGCCAGCAGGTCGTCCTACGAGCAGTACTTC. Translation: CASRSSYEQYF.

This clone was recorded once. V and J are TRBV6-5 and TRBJ1-1; D may be TRBD1 (6 bases). Per germline, CDR1 MNHEY and CDR2 SVGAGI. The CDR3 has 12 residues. The V and J ends lost 5 bases and 5 bases respectively, with 9 bases between them. Here the CDR3 DNA reads TGTGCCAGCAGTAAACAGGGTACTGAAGCTTTCTTT. Translating gives CASSKQGTEAFF.

The chain links TRBV5-1 to TRBJ2-1; 9 positions agree with TRBD1. V lost 4 bases to trimming and J lost 8 bases; unmatched junction nucleotides: 16. CDR1 and CDR2 (germline): SGHRS, YFSETQ. CDR3 size: 17 residues. The CDR3: CASSTWTGVANLDEQFF. CDR3 DNA sequence: TGCGCCAGCAGCACCTGGACAGGGGTAGCGAATCTCGATGAGCAGTTCTTC. Filled out from reference TRBV5-1 and TRBJ2-1, the complete variable domain reads KAGVTQTPRYLIKTRGQQVTLSCSPISGHRSVSWYQQTPGQGLQFLFEYFSETQRNKGNFPGRFSGRQFSNSRSEMNVSTLELGDSALYLCASSTWTGVANLDEQFFGPGTRLTVL.

The chain carries TRBV7-9 and TRBJ1-1; 12 positions match TRBD1. CDR3 size: 14 residues. Germline CDR1 SEHNR, CDR2 FQNEAQ (reference sequence). The ends lost 6 bases at V and 6 bases at J; junction bases unmatched: 5. This CDR3 is CASRGTGGIPEAFF. DNA for the CDR3: TGTGCCAGCAGGGGGACAGGGGGCATCCCTGAAGCTTTCTTT.

This rearrangement joins TRBV6-5 to TRBJ1-2, with 9 bases aligning to TRBD1. The CDR3 is 13 amino acids. V was clipped by 5 bases and J by 6 bases; unmatched bases: 4. Germline assignment: CDR1 MNHEY and CDR2 SVGAGI. CDR3 sequence: CASSRQGVHGYTF. The CDR3, as DNA: TGTGCCAGCAGTCGACAGGGGGTCCATGGCTACACCTTC.

The rearrangement links TRBV5-5 to TRBJ1-2; no clear D. The CDR3 runs 14 residues. V was trimmed by 5 bases and J by 0 bases, leaving 11 bases between them. Looked up from germline, CDR1 is SGHKS and CDR2 is YYEKEE (reference sequence). The CDR3 DNA follows: TGTGCCAGCAGTCGCACCACTACTAACTATGGCTACACCTTC. Encoded protein: CASSRTTTNYGYTF.

This clone was counted only a few times. This chain connects TRBV6-2 or TRBV6-3 to TRBJ1-6; D gene ambiguous. Germline lookup yields CDR1 MNHEY and CDR2 SVGEGT. The CDR3 extends over 15 amino acids. Trimming removed 2 bases from V and 4 bases from J, with 9 bases in between. The DNA for the CDR3 is TGTGCCAGCAGTTACAACGGTAAGTATAATTCACCCCTCCACTTT. It translates to CASSYNGKYNSPLHF.

This chain links TRBV19 with TRBJ1-4, with D perhaps TRBD1 (6 bases). The germline gives CDR1 LNHDA, CDR2 SQIVND (reference sequence). V dropped 6 bases and J dropped 8 bases, with 16 bases sitting between them. This CDR3 spans 14 amino acids. DNA for the CDR3: TGTGCCAGTAGAGAGACAGGAGGCCTAGAAAAACTGTTTTTT. Translating it yields CASRETGGLEKLFF.

This chain connects TRBV5-1 to TRBJ2-7, with D perhaps matching TRBD1 (5 bases). The CDR3 extends over 14 amino acids. CDR1 is SGHRS and CDR2 is YFSETQ in the germline V gene. Trimming removed 2 bases from V and 6 bases from J, with 15 bases in between. For the CDR3, the DNA is TGCGCCAGCAGCTTCCAGGGTGATGGGGCCGAGCAGTACTTC. Protein product: CASSFQGDGAEQYF.

The V call is TRBV19, the J call TRBJ1-2; 9 bases are shared with TRBD1. The V segment lost 4 bases and the J segment 6 bases; nucleotides outside the gene matches: 6. The CDR3 runs to 14 residues. CDR1 and CDR2 from the germline V gene are LNHDA and SQIVND (reference sequence). The CDR3 DNA sequence: TGTGCCAGTAGTACCCGACAGGGGGTCAATGGCTACACCTTC. Protein product: CASSTRQGVNGYTF.

A single count supports this clone. The chain joins TRBV7-2 to TRBJ2-7, with D tentatively TRBD1 (7 bases). Looked up from germline, CDR1 is SGHTA and CDR2 is FQGNSA. This CDR3 comprises 15 residues. V lost 6 bases and J lost 6, with 21 bases in between. The CDR3 bases are TGTGCCAGCAGTTGGGACAGCCCGGCCGGGGGCGAGCAGTACTTC. It encodes CASSWDSPAGGEQYF.

This clone came up a few times. The chain recombines TRBV2 with TRBJ1-5, with 7 bases that match TRBD1. The germline V gene has CDR1 SNHLY and CDR2 FYNNEI. CDR3 length: 16 amino acids. J was trimmed by 1 base and V by 4 bases; bases with no gene match: 7. The CDR3 protein is CASSGGQARSNQPQHF. The CDR3 DNA reads TGTGCCAGCAGTGGTGGACAGGCAAGAAGCAATCAGCCCCAGCATTTT.

The chain combines TRBV21-1 with TRBJ1-2; TRBD1, the D gene given by the table, was not confirmed from the DNA. TRBV21-1 is an annotated pseudogene. The CDR3 has 15 amino acids. The CDR3 loop reads CASSKAATRNYGYTF. The CDR3 DNA reads as TGTGCCAGCAGCAAAGCCGCGACACGAAACTATGGCTACACCTTC.

The chain uses TRBV19 and TRBJ1-2; 9 nucleotides match TRBD1. Losses at the gene ends were 6 bases for V and 6 bases for J; bases not matched to a gene: 11. The CDR3 totals 15 residues. CDR1 and CDR2 (germline): LNHDA, SQIVND (reference sequence). CDR3: CASRPPTGGKDGYTF. DNA of the CDR3: TGTGCCAGTAGGCCACCGACAGGGGGAAAAGATGGCTACACCTTC.

This chain links TRBV7-2 with TRBJ2-3; possibly TRBD2 for D (6 bases). The CDR3 totals 13 residues. The V gene's germline CDR1 is SGHTA and CDR2 FQGNSA. V was clipped by 4 bases and J by 8 bases, with 13 bases between them. The CDR3, as DNA: TGTGCCAGCAGCTCAGCGACTAGGGGTACGCAGTATTTT. Encoded protein: CASSSATRGTQYF.

The J gene is TRBJ1-3, the V gene TRBV30; TRBD1 agrees at 8 bases. CDR1 is GTSNPN, CDR2 SVGIG, per germline (reference sequence). The CDR3 extends over 13 amino acids. The DNA of the CDR3 is TGTGCTCGCTCGACAGGGGCTGGAAACACCATATATTTT. Translating it yields CARSTGAGNTIYF.

The chain employs TRBV12-3 or TRBV12-4 and TRBJ1-1; D gene unclear. V dropped 7 bases and J dropped 6 bases, with 15 bases sitting between them. The CDR3 sequence is 13 residues long. The CDR3 region is CASISNFVSEAFF. CDR3 DNA sequence: TGTGCCAGCATTTCCAACTTCGTGTCTGAAGCTTTCTTT.